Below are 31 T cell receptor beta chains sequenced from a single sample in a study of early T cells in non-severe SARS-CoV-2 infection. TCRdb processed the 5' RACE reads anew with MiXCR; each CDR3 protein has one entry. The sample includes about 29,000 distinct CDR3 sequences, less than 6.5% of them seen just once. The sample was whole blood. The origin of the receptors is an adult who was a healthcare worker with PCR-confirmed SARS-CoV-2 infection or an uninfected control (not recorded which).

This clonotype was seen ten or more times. CDR3 region: CASSYAPGADNSPLHF. The CDR3 nucleotides read TGTGCCAGCAGTTACGCCCCGGGCGCTGATAATTCACCCCTCCACTTT. This chain connects TRBV6-6 to TRBJ1-6; D uncertain. CDR1 is MNHNY, CDR2 SVGAGI, per germline (reference sequence). The CDR3 is 16 residues long. V was cut by 2 bases and J by 5 bases, with 13 bases left in between.

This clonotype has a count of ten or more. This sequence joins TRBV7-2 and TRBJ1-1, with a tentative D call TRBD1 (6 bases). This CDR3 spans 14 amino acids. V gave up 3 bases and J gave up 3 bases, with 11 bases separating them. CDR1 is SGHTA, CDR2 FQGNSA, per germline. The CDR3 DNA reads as TGTGCCAGCAGCTTTTCAGGGGTTGACACTGAAGCTTTCTTT. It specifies CASSFSGVDTEAFF.

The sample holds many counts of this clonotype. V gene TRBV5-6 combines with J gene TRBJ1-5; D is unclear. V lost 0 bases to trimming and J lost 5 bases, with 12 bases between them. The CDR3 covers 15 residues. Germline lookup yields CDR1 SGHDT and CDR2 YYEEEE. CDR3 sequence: CASSLGLSGYQPQHF. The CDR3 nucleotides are TGTGCCAGCAGCTTGGGACTGAGCGGCTATCAGCCCCAGCATTTT.

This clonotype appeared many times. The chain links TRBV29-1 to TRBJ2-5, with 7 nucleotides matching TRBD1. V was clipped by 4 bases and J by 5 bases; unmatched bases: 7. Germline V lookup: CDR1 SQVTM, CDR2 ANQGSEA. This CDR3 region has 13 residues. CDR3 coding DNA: TGCAGCGTTGCTTACAGGGGTTTGGAGACCCAGTACTTC. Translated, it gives CSVAYRGLETQYF.

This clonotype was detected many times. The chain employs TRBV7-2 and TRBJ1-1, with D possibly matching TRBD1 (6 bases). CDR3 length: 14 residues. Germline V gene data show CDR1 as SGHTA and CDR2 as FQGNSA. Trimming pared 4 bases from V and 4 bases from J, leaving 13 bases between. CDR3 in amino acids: CASSSWGGGTEAFF. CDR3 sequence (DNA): TGTGCCAGCAGCTCATGGGGGGGCGGCACTGAAGCTTTCTTT.

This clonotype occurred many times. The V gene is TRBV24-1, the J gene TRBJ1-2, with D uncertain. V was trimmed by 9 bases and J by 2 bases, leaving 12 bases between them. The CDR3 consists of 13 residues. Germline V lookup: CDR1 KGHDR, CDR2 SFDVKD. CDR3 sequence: CATRGGSNYGYTF. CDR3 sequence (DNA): TGTGCCACCCGTGGAGGGTCAAACTATGGCTACACCTTC.

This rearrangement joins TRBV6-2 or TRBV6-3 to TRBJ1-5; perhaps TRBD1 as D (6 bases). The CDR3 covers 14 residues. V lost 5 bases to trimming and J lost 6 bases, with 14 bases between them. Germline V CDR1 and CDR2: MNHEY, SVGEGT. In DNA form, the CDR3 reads TGTGCCAGCAGTAGGGTCGGGGGGGCTCAGCCCCAGCATTTT. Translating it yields CASSRVGGAQPQHF.

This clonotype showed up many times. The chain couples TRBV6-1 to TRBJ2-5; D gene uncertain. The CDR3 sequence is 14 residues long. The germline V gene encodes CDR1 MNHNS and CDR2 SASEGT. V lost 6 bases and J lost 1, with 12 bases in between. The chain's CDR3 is CASSVGTIQETQYF. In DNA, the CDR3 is TGTGCCAGCAGCGTCGGTACTATCCAAGAGACCCAGTACTTC.

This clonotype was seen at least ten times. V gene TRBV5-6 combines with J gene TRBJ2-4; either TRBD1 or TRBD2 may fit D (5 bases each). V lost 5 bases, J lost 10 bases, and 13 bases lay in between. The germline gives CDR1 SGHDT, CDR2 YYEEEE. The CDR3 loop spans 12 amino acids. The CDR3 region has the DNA TGTGCCAGCAGAGGGGACGGAGTGATTCAGTACTTC. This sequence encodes CASRGDGVIQYF.

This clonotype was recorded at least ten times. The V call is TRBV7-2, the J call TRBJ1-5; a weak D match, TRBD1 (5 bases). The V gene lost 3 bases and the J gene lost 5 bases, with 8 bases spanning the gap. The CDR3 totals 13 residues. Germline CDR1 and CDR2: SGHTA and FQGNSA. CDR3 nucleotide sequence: TGTGCCAGCAGCTTGGGGGAGGATCAGCCCCAGCATTTT. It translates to CASSLGEDQPQHF.

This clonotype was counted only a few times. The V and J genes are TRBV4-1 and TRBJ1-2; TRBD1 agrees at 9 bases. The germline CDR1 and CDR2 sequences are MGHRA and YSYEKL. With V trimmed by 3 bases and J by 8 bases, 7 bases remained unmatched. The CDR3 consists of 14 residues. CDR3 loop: CASSQVGQGDGYTF. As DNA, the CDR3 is TGCGCCAGCAGCCAGGTGGGACAGGGAGACGGCTACACCTTC.

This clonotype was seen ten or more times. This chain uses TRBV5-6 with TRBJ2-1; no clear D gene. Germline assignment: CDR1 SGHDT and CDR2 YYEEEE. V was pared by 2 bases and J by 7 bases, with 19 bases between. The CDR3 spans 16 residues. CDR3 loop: CASSFLSGSSLNEQFF. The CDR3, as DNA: TGTGCCAGCAGCTTCTTAAGTGGCTCCTCTTTAAATGAGCAGTTCTTC.

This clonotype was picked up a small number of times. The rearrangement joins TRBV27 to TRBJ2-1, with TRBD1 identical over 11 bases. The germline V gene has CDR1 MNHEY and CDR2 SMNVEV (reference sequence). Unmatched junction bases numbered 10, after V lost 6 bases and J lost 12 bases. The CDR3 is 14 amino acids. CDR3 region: CASSSSGQGAMQFF. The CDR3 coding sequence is TGTGCCAGCAGCTCCTCTGGACAGGGGGCTATGCAGTTCTTC.

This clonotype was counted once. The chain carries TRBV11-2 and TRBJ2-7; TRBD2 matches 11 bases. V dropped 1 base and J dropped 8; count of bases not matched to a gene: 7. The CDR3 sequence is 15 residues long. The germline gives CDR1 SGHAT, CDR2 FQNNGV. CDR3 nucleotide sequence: TGTGCCAGCAGCTTAGCACTAGCGGGAGTGGACCAGCAGTACTTC. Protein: CASSLALAGVDQQYF.

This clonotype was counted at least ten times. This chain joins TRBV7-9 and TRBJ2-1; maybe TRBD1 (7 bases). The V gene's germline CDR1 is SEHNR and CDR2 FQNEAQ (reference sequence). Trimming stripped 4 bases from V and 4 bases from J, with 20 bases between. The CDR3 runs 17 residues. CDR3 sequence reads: CASSSQWRDSPYNEQFF. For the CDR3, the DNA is TGTGCCAGCAGCTCCCAATGGAGGGACAGCCCTTACAATGAGCAGTTCTTC.

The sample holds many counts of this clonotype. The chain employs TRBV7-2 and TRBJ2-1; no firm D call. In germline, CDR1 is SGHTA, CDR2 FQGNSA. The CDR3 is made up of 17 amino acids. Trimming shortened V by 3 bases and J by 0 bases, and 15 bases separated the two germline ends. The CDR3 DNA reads TGTGCCAGCAGCTTTCGGCGTCGAACCCTCTCCTACAATGAGCAGTTCTTC. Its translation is CASSFRRRTLSYNEQFF.

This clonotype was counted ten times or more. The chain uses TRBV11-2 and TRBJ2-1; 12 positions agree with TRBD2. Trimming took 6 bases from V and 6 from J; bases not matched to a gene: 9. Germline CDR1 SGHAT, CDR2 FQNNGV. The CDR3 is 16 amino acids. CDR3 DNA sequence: TGTGCCAGCAGTTCGAGACTAGCGGGAGCGGGCAATGAGCAGTTCTTC. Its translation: CASSSRLAGAGNEQFF.

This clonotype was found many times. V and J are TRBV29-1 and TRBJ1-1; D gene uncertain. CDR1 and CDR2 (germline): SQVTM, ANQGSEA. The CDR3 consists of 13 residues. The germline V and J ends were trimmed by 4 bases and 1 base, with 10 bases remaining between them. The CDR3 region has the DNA TGCAGCGTTGTACCGGGTGGGAACACTGAAGCTTTCTTT. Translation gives CSVVPGGNTEAFF.

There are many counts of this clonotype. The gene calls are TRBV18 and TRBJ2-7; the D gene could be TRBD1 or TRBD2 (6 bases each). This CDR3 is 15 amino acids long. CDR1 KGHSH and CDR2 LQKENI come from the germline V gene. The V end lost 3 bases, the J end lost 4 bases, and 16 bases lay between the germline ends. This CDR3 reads CASSPPQGGFYEQYF. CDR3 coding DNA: TGTGCCAGCTCACCGCCGCAAGGGGGGTTTTACGAGCAGTACTTC.

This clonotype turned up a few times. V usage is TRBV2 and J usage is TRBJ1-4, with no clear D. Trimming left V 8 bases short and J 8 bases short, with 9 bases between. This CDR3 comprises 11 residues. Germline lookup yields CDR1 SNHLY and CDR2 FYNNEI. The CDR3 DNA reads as TGTGCCAGCTCTAGAGAGGAAAAACTGTTTTTT. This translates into CASSREEKLFF.

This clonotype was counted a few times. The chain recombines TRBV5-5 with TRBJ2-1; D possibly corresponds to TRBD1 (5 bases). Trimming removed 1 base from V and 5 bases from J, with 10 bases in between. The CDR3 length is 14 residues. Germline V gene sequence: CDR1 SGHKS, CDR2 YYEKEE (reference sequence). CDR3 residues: CASSLLGQNNEQFF. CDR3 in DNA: TGTGCCAGCAGCTTGTTGGGGCAAAACAATGAGCAGTTCTTC. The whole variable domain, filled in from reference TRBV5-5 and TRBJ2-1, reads DAGVTQSPTHLIKTRGQQVTLRCSPISGHKSVSWYQQVLGQGPQFIFQYYEKEERGRGNFPDRFSARQFPNYSSELNVNALLLGDSALYLCASSLLGQNNEQFFGPGTRLTVL.

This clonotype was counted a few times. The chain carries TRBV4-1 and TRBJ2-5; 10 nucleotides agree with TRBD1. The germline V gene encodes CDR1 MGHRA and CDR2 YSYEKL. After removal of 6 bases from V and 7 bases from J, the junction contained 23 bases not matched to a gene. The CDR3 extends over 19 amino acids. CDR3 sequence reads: CASRTLRTGGGFLAGTQYF. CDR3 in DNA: TGCGCCAGCAGAACTCTTAGGACAGGGGGGGGATTCCTTGCGGGGACCCAGTACTTC.

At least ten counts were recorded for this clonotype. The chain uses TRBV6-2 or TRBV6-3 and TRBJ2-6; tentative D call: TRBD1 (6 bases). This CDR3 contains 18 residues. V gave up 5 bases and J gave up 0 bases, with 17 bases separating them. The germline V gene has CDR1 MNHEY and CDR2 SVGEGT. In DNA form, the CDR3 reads TGTGCCAGCAGTCCCCATAGGGACACATCCTCTGGGGCCAACGTCCTGACTTTC. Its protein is CASSPHRDTSSGANVLTF.

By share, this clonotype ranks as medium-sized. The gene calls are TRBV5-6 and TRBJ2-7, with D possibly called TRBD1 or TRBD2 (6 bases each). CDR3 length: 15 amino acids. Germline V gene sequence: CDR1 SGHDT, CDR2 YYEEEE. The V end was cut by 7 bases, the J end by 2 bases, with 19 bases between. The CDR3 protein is CASRGPMQGPYEQYF. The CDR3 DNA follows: TGTGCCAGCCGGGGGCCCATGCAGGGACCCTACGAGCAGTACTTC.

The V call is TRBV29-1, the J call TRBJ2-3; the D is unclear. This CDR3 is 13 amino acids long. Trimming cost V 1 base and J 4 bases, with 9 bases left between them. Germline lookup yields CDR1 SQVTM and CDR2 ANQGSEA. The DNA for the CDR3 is TGCAGCGTTGAAGTGCGGCGACCAGATACGCAGTATTTT. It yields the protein CSVEVRRPDTQYF.

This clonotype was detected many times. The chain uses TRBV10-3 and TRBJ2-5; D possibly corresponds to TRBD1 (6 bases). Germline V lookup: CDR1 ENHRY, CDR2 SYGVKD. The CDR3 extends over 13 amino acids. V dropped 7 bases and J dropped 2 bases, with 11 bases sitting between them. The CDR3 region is CAINREPQETQYF. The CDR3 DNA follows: TGTGCCATCAACAGGGAACCTCAAGAGACCCAGTACTTC.

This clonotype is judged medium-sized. CDR3 sequence reads: CASSSYRGSEAFF. In DNA, the CDR3 is TGTGCCAGCAGCTCCTACCGCGGCTCTGAAGCTTTCTTT. J is TRBJ1-1 and V is TRBV11-1; D remains unclear. Germline V gene lookup returns CDR1 SGHAT and CDR2 FQDESV (reference sequence). Trimming removed 4 bases from V and 6 bases from J, with 12 bases in between. This CDR3 contains 13 residues.

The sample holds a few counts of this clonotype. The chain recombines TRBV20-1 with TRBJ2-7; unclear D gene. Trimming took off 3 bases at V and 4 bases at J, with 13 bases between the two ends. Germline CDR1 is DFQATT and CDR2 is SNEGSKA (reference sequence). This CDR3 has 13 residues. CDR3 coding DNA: TGCAGTGCTAGTCGCGCGGAGCCATACGAGCAGTACTTC. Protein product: CSASRAEPYEQYF.

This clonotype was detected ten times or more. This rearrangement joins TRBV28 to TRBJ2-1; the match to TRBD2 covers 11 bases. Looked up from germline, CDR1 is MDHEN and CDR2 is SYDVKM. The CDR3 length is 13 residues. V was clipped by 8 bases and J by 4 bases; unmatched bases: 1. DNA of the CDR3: TGTGCCAGCGGGACTAGCGGATACAATGAGCAGTTCTTC. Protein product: CASGTSGYNEQFF.

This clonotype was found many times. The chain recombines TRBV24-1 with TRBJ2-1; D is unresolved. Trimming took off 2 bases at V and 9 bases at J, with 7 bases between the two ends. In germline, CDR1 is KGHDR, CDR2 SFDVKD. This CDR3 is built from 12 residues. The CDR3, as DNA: TGTGCCACCAGTGATTCTTCAGCTGAGCAGTTCTTC. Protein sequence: CATSDSSAEQFF.

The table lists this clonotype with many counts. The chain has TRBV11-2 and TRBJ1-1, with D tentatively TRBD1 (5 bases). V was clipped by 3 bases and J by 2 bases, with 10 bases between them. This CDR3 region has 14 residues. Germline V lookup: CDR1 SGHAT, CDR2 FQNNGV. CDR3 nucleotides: TGTGCCAGCAGCTTGACAGAGAGTAACACTGAAGCTTTCTTT. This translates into CASSLTESNTEAFF.